This T cell receptor (beta chain) was recovered during a study of CD8 T cells in Susac syndrome. Germline V gene data show CDR1 as MNHNS and CDR2 as SASEGT. The junction had 3 bases not matched to a gene; V was cut back by 5 bases and J by 2 bases. The CDR3 contains 14 residues. There are a few counts of this clonotype. An input of about 0.45 to 1 ug of RNA was subjected to reverse transcription using random hexamers. A single record per CDR3 protein comes from TCRdb applying MiXCR to the immunoSEQ multiplex PCR reads. The sample includes 150,000 to 200,000 distinct CDR3 sequences, about 93% of them seen just once. TEMRA cells were FACS-enriched, with CD8+ and CD4+ T cells isolated negatively.

The clonotype comes from a human donor in good health. The sequencing input was CD4+ T cells from PBMCs. J is TRBJ1-1 and V is TRBV6-1; 9 nucleotides line up with TRBD1. The CDR3 protein is CASSRQGVNTEAFF. In DNA, the CDR3 is TGTGCCAGCAGTCGACAGGGGGTAAACACTGAAGCTTTCTTT.